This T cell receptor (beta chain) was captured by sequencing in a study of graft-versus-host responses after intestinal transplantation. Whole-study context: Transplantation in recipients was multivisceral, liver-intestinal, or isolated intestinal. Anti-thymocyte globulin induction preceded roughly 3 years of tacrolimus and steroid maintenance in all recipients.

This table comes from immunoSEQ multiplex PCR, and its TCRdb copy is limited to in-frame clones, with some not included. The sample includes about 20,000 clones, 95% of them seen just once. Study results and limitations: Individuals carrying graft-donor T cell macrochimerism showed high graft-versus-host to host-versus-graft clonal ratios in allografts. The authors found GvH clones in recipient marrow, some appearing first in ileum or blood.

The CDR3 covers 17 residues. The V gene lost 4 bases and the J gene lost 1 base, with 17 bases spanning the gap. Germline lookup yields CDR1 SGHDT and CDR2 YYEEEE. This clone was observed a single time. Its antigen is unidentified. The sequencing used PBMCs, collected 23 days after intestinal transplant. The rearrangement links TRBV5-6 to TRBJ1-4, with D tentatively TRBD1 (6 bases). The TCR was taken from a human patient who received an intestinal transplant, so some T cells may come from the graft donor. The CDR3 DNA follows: TGTGCCAGCAGCATATCTACAGGGAGAGGAACTAATGAAAAACTGTTTTTT. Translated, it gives CASSISTGRGTNEKLFF.